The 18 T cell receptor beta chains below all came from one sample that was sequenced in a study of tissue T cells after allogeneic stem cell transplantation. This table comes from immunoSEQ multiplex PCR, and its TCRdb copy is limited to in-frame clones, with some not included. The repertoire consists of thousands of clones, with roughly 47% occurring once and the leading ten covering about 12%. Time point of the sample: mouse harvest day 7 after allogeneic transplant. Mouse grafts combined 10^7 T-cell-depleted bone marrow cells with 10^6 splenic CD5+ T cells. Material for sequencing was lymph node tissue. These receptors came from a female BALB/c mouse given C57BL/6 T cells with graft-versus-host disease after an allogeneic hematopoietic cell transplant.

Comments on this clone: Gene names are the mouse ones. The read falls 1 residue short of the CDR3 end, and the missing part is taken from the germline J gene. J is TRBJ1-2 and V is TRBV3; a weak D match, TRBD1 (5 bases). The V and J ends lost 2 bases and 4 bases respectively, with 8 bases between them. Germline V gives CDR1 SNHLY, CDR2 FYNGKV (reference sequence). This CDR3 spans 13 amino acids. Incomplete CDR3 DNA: TGTGCCAGCAGCTTACGGGGGAGCTCCGACTACACC. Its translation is CASSLRGSSDYT. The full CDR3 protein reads CASSLRGSSDYTF.

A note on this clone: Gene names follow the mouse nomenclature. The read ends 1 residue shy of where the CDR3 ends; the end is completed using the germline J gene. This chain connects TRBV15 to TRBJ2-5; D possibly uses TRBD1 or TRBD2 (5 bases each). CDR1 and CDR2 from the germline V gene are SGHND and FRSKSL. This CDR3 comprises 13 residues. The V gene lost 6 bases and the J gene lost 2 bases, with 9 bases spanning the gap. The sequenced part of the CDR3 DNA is TGTGCCAGCAGGGGGGTGGGCCAAGACACCCAGTAC. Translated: CASRGVGQDTQY. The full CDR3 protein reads CASRGVGQDTQYF.

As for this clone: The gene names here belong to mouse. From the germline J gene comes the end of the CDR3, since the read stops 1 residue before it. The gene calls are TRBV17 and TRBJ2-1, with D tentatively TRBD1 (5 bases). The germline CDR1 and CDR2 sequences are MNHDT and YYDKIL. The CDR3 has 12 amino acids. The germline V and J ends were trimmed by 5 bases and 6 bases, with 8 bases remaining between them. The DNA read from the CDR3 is TGTGCTAGCAGTTTACAGGTTGCTGAGCAGTTC. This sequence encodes CASSLQVAEQF. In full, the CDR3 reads CASSLQVAEQFF.

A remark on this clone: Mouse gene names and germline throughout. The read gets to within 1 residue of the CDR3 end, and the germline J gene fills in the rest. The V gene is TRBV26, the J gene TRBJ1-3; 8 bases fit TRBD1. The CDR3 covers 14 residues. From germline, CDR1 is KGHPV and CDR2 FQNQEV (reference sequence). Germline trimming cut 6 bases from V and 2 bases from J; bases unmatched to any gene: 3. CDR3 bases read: TGTGCCAGCAGCCCGGACAGGGCTGGAAATACGCTCTAT. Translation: CASSPDRAGNTLY. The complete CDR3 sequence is CASSPDRAGNTLYF.

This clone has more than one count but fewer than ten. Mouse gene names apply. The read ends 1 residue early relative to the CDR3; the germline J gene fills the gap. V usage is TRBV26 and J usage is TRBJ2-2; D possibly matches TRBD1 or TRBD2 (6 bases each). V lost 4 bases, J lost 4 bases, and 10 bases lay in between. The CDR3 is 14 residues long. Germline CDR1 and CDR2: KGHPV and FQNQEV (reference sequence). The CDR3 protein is CASSPGAGTGQLYF. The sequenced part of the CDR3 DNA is TGTGCCAGCAGTCCGGGGGCGGGCACCGGGCAGCTCTAC.

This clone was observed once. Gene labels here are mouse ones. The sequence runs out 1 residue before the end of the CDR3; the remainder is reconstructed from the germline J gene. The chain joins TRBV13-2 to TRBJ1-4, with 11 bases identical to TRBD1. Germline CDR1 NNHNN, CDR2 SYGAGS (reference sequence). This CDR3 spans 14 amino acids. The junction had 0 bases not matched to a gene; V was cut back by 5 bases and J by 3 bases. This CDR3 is CASGGQGANERLFF. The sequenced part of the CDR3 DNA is TGTGCCAGCGGGGGACAGGGGGCCAACGAAAGATTATTT.

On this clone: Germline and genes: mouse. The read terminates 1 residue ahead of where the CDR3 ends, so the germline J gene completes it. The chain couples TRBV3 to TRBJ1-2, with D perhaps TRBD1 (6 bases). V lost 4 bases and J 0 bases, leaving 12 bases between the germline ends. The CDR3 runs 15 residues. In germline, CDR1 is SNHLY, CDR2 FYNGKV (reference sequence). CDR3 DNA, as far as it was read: TGTGCCAGCAGCTCAGTGGGACAAGCAAACTCCGACTACACC. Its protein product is CASSSVGQANSDYT. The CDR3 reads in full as CASSSVGQANSDYTF.

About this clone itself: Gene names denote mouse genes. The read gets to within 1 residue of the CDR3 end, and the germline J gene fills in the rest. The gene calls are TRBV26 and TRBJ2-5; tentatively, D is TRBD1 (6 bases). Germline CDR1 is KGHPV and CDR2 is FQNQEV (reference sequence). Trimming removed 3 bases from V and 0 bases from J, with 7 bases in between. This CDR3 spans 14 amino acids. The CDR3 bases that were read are TGTGCCAGCAGTCTCGGGACAAACCAAGACACCCAGTAC. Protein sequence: CASSLGTNQDTQY. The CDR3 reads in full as CASSLGTNQDTQYF.

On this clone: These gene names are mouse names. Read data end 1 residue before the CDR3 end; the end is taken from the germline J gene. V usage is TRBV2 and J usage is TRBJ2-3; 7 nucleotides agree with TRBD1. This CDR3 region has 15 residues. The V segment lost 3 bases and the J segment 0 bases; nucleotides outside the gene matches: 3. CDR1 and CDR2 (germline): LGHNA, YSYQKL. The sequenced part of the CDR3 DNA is TGTGCCAGCAGCCACAGACAGGGTAGTGCAGAAACGCTGTAT. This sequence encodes CASSHRQGSAETLY. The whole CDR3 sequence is CASSHRQGSAETLYF.

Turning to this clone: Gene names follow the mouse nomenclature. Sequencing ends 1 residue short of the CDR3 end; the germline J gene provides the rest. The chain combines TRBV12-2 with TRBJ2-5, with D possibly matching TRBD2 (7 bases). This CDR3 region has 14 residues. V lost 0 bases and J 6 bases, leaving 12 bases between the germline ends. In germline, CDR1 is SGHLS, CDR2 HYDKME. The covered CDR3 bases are TGTGCCAGCTCTCTCGAGGGGGGCCGGGACACCCAGTAC. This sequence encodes CASSLEGGRDTQY. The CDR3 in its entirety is CASSLEGGRDTQYF.

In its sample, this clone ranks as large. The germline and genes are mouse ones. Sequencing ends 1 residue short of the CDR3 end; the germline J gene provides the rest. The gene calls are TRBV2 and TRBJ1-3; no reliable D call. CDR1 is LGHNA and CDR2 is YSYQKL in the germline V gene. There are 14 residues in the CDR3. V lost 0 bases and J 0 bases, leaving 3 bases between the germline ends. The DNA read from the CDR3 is TGTGCCAGCAGCCAAGAGAATTCTGGAAATACGCTCTAT. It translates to CASSQENSGNTLY. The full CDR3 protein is CASSQENSGNTLYF.

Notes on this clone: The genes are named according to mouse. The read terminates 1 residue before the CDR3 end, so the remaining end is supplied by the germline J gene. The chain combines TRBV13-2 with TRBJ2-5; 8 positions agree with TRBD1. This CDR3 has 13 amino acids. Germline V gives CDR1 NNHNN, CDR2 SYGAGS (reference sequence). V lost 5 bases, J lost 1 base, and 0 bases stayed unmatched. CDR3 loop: CASGQGDQDTQYF. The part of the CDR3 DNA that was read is TGTGCCAGCGGACAGGGGGACCAAGACACCCAGTAC.

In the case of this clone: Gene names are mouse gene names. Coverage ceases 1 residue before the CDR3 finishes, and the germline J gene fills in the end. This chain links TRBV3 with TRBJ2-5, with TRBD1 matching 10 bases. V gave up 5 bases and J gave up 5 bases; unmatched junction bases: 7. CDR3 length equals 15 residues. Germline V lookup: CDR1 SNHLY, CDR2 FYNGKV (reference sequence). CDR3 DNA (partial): TGTGCCAGCAGCCCCCTCCGGGACAGGGGAGACACCCAGTAC. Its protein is CASSPLRDRGDTQY. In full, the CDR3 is CASSPLRDRGDTQYF. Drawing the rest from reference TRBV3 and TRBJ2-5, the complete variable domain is GPKVLQIPSHQIIDMGQMVTLNCDPVSNHLYFYWYKQILGQQMEFLVNFYNGKVMEKSKLFKDQFSVERPDGSYFTLKIQPTALEDSAVYFCASSPLRDRGDTQYFGPGTRLLVL.

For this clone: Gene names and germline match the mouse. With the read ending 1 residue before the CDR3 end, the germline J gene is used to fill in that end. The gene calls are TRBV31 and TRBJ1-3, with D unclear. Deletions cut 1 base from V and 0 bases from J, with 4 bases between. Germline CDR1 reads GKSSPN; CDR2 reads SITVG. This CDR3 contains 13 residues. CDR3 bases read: TGTGCCTGGAGTCCTCATTCTGGAAATACGCTCTAT. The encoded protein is CAWSPHSGNTLY. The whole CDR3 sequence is CAWSPHSGNTLYF.

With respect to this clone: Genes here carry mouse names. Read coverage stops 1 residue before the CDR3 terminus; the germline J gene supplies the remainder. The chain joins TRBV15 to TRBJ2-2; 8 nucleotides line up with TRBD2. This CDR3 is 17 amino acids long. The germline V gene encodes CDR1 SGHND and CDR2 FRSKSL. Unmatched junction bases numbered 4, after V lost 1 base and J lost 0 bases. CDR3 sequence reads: CASSLVGGGSNTGQLYF. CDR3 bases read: TGTGCCAGCAGTTTAGTTGGGGGGGGGTCAAACACCGGGCAGCTCTAC.

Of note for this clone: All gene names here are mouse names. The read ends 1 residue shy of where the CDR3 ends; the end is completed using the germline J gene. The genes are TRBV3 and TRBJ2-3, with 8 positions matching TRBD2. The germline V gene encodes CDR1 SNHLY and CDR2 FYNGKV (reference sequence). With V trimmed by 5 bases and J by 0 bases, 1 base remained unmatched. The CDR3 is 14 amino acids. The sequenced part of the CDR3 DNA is TGTGCCAGCAGCCGACTGGGGAGTGCAGAAACGCTGTAT. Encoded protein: CASSRLGSAETLY. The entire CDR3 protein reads CASSRLGSAETLYF. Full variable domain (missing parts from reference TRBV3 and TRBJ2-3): GPKVLQIPSHQIIDMGQMVTLNCDPVSNHLYFYWYKQILGQQMEFLVNFYNGKVMEKSKLFKDQFSVERPDGSYFTLKIQPTALEDSAVYFCASSRLGSAETLYFGSGTRLTVL.

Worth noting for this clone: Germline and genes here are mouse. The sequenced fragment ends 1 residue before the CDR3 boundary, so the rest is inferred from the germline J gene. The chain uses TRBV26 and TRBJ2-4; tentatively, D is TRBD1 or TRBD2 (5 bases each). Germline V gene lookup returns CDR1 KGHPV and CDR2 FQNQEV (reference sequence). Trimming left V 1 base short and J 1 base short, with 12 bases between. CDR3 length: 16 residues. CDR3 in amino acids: CASSLWGKTGQNTLYF. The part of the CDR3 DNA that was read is TGTGCCAGCAGTCTGTGGGGGAAAACCGGTCAAAACACCTTGTAC.

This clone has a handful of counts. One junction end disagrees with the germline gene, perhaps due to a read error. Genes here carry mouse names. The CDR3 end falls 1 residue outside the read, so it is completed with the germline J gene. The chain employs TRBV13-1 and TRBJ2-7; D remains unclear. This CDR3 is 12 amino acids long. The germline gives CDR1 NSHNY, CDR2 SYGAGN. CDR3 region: CASGDQVYEQYF. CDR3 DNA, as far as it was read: TGTGCCAGCGGTGATCAGGTTTATGAACAGTAC.